This T cell receptor beta chain was captured by sequencing in a study of vaccination effects on CD4 cells after COVID-19. ViraFEST expansion of antigen-specific CD4+ T cells with viral peptide pools preceded sequencing. The culture ran for around nine days before CD4+ T cells were isolated. Their SARS-CoV-2 infection, verified by PCR, occurred between March and December 2020. Researchers reported culturing a few million PBMC in each well, adding around 10 IU/ml IL-2 and roughly 10 ug/ml peptides. Cultures got half-medium changes with IL-2 on days 3 and 7. Study-level results: New vaccine-induced clones dominated convalescents' post-vaccine spike-reactive clones. Late after vaccination, infection- and vaccine-induced clones showed marked clonal contraction.

Only in-frame clones appear in the TCRdb table, and some are missing; sequencing was by immunoSEQ multiplex PCR. The data show about 27,000 clones, roughly 74% seen once. This CDR3 region has 13 residues. Trimming pared 0 bases from V and 6 bases from J, leaving 8 bases between. Germline-derived CDR1 and CDR2 are SEHNR and FQNEAQ (reference sequence). With regard to this clone: Antigen unknown.

The origin of this receptor is a human donor who had a prior SARS-CoV-2 infection. The specimen comprised CD4+ T cells from PBMCs cultured with HCoV-NL63 spike peptides, sampled before COVID-19 vaccination. The chain uses TRBV7-9 and TRBJ1-1; D may be TRBD1 (6 bases). This CDR3 is CASSLAGAPEAFF. The CDR3 DNA follows: TGTGCCAGCAGCTTAGCGGGGGCCCCTGAAGCTTTCTTT.